What follows are 8 T cell receptor beta chains derived from one specimen sequenced in a study of HIV-infected children after antiretroviral therapy interruption (dated by TCRdb to the late 2010s). Library creation used 3' RACE. The sample was run on an Illumina MiSeq. To correct PCR amplification bias, TCR libraries were generated from RNA with a 3' RACE protocol that used unique molecular identifiers. Using fastp trimming at Q25 and MiXCR clonotype assembly, TCRdb reanalyzed the public sequencing data and kept in-frame beta chains. Rows are unified per CDR3 protein, each entry keeping the most common DNA and genes. Recorded for this sample are 70,000 to 90,000 distinct CDR3 sequences; about 6.3% of them occurred a single time. The ten largest clonotypes hold 1.1% of the sample. What this sample's treatment or condition label stands for: PENTA 11 planned treatment interruption arm or continuous ART arm.

The specimen was CD45RA+ CD4+ T cells from PBMCs, pooled from several time points, collected from a donor given antiretroviral therapy, either interrupted or continuous. This specimen's cell subset or site label, interpreted: naive CD4+ CD45RA+ CD45RO- T cells. These receptor sequences come from a pool of human donors with HIV.

At least ten counts were recorded for this clonotype. This chain joins TRBV7-2 and TRBJ2-6, with D tentatively TRBD1 (5 bases). Trimming shortened V by 5 bases and J by 4 bases, and 12 bases separated the two germline ends. This CDR3 has 15 residues. Germline CDR1 reads SGHTA; CDR2 reads FQGNSA. CDR3 amino acids: CASSPAGYGANVLTF. Here the CDR3 DNA reads TGTGCCAGCAGCCCAGCAGGGTACGGGGCCAACGTCCTGACTTTC.

This clonotype occurred many times. The chain recombines TRBV27 with TRBJ1-1; 10 nucleotides agree with TRBD1. Germline V gene sequence: CDR1 MNHEY, CDR2 SMNVEV (reference sequence). This CDR3 comprises 13 residues. V lost 6 bases, J lost 5 bases, and 3 bases stayed unmatched. CDR3 DNA: TGTGCCAGCAGGGGACAGGGGAGAACTGAAGCTTTCTTT. It translates to CASRGQGRTEAFF.

This clonotype has a count of ten or more. At one of its ends the junction is not consistent with the germline gene, which may arise from a read error. V and J are TRBV10-3 and TRBJ2-1; D gene unclear. This CDR3 comprises 15 residues. Germline loops: CDR1 ENHRY, CDR2 SYGVKD. The CDR3 loop reads CASSDAGWYYAEQFF. The CDR3 DNA sequence: TGTGCCAGCAGTGATGCAGGCTGGTACTATGCTGAGCAGTTCTTC.

This clonotype was seen many times. The chain employs TRBV7-3 and TRBJ1-2, with TRBD1 matching 9 bases. This CDR3 contains 12 residues. The ends lost 4 bases at V and 9 bases at J; junction bases unmatched: 3. Per germline, CDR1 SGHTA and CDR2 FQGTGA. As DNA, the CDR3 is TGTGCCAGCAGCTCCGGACAGGGGAGCTACACCTTC. Its protein product is CASSSGQGSYTF.

This clonotype was picked up many times. The V call is TRBV29-1, the J call TRBJ2-7, with TRBD1 matching 8 bases. The CDR3 extends over 13 amino acids. With 7 bases clipped from V and 3 bases from J, the junction kept 8 bases outside the gene matches. CDR1 SQVTM and CDR2 ANQGSEA come from the germline V gene. CDR3 loop: CSARDRTSYEQYF. The CDR3 bases are TGCAGCGCCCGGGACAGGACAAGCTACGAGCAGTACTTC.

This clonotype has only a few counts. V gene TRBV6-6 combines with J gene TRBJ2-7; 7 bases are a match to TRBD1. CDR1 MNHNY and CDR2 SVGAGI come from the germline V gene (reference sequence). The CDR3 spans 13 residues. The ends lost 5 bases at V and 2 bases at J; junction bases unmatched: 3. The CDR3 DNA sequence: TGTGCCAGCAGTAGGGGGCTTACCTACGAGCAGTACTTC. Amino acid sequence: CASSRGLTYEQYF.

This clonotype was seen ten or more times. The rearrangement links TRBV6-2 or TRBV6-3 to TRBJ1-4; D ambiguous. This CDR3 is 14 amino acids long. Trimming shortened V by 5 bases and J by 6 bases, and 13 bases separated the two germline ends. Germline CDR1 and CDR2: MNHEY and SVGEGT. CDR3 sequence reads: CASSQRPIDEKLFF. CDR3 DNA: TGTGCCAGCAGTCAACGACCGATTGATGAAAAACTGTTTTTT.

This clonotype was counted ten times or more. The gene calls are TRBV27 and TRBJ2-5, with 7 positions matching TRBD1. The ends lost 6 bases at V and 2 bases at J; junction bases unmatched: 9. This CDR3 has 15 residues. CDR1 is MNHEY and CDR2 is SMNVEV in the germline V gene (reference sequence). CDR3 loop: CASRTGTLRQETQYF. For the CDR3, the DNA is TGTGCCAGCAGGACAGGGACACTTCGGCAAGAGACCCAGTACTTC.